The next 10 T cell receptor beta chains were all read from a single sample in a study of blood T cell repertoires in COVID-19 (TCRdb year 2020). Library creation used the immunoSEQ multiplex PCR assay. This is the immuneACCESS table as TCRdb keeps it, with only in-frame sequences that have V and J called. A part of the clones is gone; compared with another copy, unresolved V genes explain less than half, and the rest is unexplained. In this sample the table shows about 160,000 clones, more than 75% of which occur a single time. The ten largest clonotypes hold over 15% of the sample. Sequencing was carried out using peripheral blood. These receptors all come from a man in his 60s with active or convalescent COVID-19.

The chain employs TRBV7-2 and TRBJ1-2, with TRBD1 matching 8 bases. The CDR3 runs 15 residues. After removal of 4 bases from V and 4 bases from J, the junction contained 8 bases not matched to a gene. Germline V lookup: CDR1 SGHTA, CDR2 FQGNSA. The CDR3 protein is CASSSAGGAVYGYTF. In nucleotides, the CDR3 is TGTGCCAGCAGCTCGGCAGGGGGCGCGGTCTATGGCTACACCTTC.

This chain links TRBV7-7 with TRBJ2-5; D not resolved. The CDR3 consists of 16 residues. V was cut by 1 base and J by 4 bases, with 16 bases left in between. The V gene's germline CDR1 is SSHAT and CDR2 FNYEAQ (reference sequence). DNA of the CDR3: TGTGCCAGCAGCTTAGAGTTCACATTCCCGGGAGAGACCCAGTACTTC. This translates into CASSLEFTFPGETQYF.

The V and J genes are TRBV6-5 and TRBJ2-3; weak D call: TRBD1 (6 bases). CDR1 and CDR2 (germline): MNHEY, SVGAGI. Trimming removed 6 bases from V and 2 bases from J, with 12 bases in between. CDR3 length: 14 amino acids. The CDR3 loop reads CASRRGDNTDTQYF. CDR3 DNA: TGTGCCAGCAGAAGAGGGGACAACACAGATACGCAGTATTTT.

About this clone: One junction end does not reproduce the germline sequence, and a read error may be involved. This chain joins TRBV14 and TRBJ2-3; TRBD1 is a possible D gene (6 bases). Per the germline V gene, CDR1 is SGHDN and CDR2 is FVKESK. The CDR3 loop spans 15 amino acids. CDR3 DNA: TGTGCCAGCAGTCAAGCCTGGACAGACACAGATACGCAGTATTTT. Protein product: CASSQAWTDTDTQYF.

The chain employs TRBV4-1 and TRBJ2-7; 15 bases match TRBD2. Germline-derived CDR1 and CDR2 are MGHRA and YSYEKL. The V and J ends lost 4 bases and 5 bases, in that order; junction bases with no gene match: 6. The length of the CDR3 is 16 residues. The CDR3 is CASSLRTSGRADEQYF. The CDR3 DNA is TGCGCCAGCAGCCTCCGGACTAGCGGGAGGGCTGACGAGCAGTACTTC.

This chain uses TRBV9 with TRBJ2-6, with TRBD1 identical over 7 bases. Trimming cost V 1 base and J 0 bases; bases outside gene matches: 19. Germline lookup yields CDR1 SGDLS and CDR2 YYNGEE. This CDR3 has 22 residues. In DNA, the CDR3 is TGTGCCAGCAGCGTAACCCTCCGTGGCCGACAGGGTACCCTCTCTGGGGCCAACGTCCTGACTTTC. Its protein product is CASSVTLRGRQGTLSGANVLTF. Based on the CDR3 plus reference TRBV9 and TRBJ2-6, the full variable domain is DSGVTQTPKHLITATGQRVTLRCSPRSGDLSVYWYQQSLDQGLQFLIQYYNGEERAKGNILERFSAQQFPDLHSELNLSSLELGDSALYFCASSVTLRGRQGTLSGANVLTFGAGSRLTVL.

V and J are TRBV5-1 and TRBJ1-4; maybe TRBD1 (5 bases). Germline V gives CDR1 SGHRS, CDR2 YFSETQ. The ends were cut back, 0 bases at V and 8 bases at J, with 14 bases in the middle. This CDR3 has 15 residues. The CDR3 nucleotides read TGCGCCAGCAGCTTGGGACCGACAGACAAGGAAAAACTGTTTTTT. It yields the protein CASSLGPTDKEKLFF. The full variable domain, with the rest looked up from reference TRBV5-1 and TRBJ1-4, is KAGVTQTPRYLIKTRGQQVTLSCSPISGHRSVSWYQQTPGQGLQFLFEYFSETQRNKGNFPGRFSGRQFSNSRSEMNVSTLELGDSALYLCASSLGPTDKEKLFFGSGTQLSVL.

This clone has only one observation. This chain links TRBV5-1 with TRBJ1-4; possible D gene TRBD1, 6 bases. CDR1 is SGHRS and CDR2 is YFSETQ in the germline V gene. Trimming took off 4 bases at V and 0 bases at J, with 10 bases between the two ends. The CDR3 loop spans 15 amino acids. The CDR3, as DNA: TGCGCCAGCAGCACCGGACAGACAACTAATGAAAAACTGTTTTTT. This encodes CASSTGQTTNEKLFF. Full variable domain (rest looked up from reference TRBV5-1 and TRBJ1-4): KAGVTQTPRYLIKTRGQQVTLSCSPISGHRSVSWYQQTPGQGLQFLFEYFSETQRNKGNFPGRFSGRQFSNSRSEMNVSTLELGDSALYLCASSTGQTTNEKLFFGSGTQLSVL.

The chain combines TRBV5-4 with TRBJ1-2; TRBD1 is a possible D gene (6 bases). Germline V gene sequence: CDR1 SGHNT, CDR2 YYREEE (reference sequence). V lost 5 bases to trimming and J lost 4 bases, with 15 bases between them. This CDR3 is built from 14 residues. The chain's CDR3 is CASSFPGTLYGYTF. CDR3 coding DNA: TGTGCCAGCAGTTTTCCCGGGACACTCTATGGCTACACCTTC.

This clone was counted between two and nine times. The chain uses TRBV2 and TRBJ2-1; 11 positions agree with TRBD2. The germline gives CDR1 SNHLY, CDR2 FYNNEI. CDR3 length equals 15 residues. J gave up 7 bases and V 5 bases, and 7 bases lay outside the gene matches. The CDR3 protein is CASSLAGGPENEQFF. The CDR3 DNA reads TGTGCCAGCAGTTTAGCGGGAGGGCCGGAGAATGAGCAGTTCTTC.